This TCR beta chain originates from a study of control samples from healthy donors and cancer patients. Only in-frame clones appear in the TCRdb table, and some are missing; sequencing was by immunoSEQ multiplex PCR. This sample has about 140,000 clones; around 90% occur once, and the top ten carry over 4.5%. Trimming left V 7 bases short and J 6 bases short, with 12 bases between. The CDR3 spans 12 residues. CDR1 is SQVTM and CDR2 is ANQGSEA in the germline V gene. The sequence derives from a man aged 30 to 39 in good health. The chain joins TRBV29-1 to TRBJ2-2; no clear D. Input material: blood. CDR3 nucleotides: TGCAGCGCAAATACAGATCCCGGGGAGCTGTTTTTT. It translates to CSANTDPGELFF.